The rows below give T cell receptor beta chains drawn from one sample of a study of blood T cells in healthy people across ages. TCRdb used MiXCR to reprocess the 5' RACE reads, holding one entry per CDR3 protein. The sample contains about 760,000 distinct CDR3 sequences, more than 55% of which appear only once. Material for sequencing was blood. Receptors originate from a man between 35 and 55 years old in good health. The CDR3 runs from the conserved cysteine through the conserved F or W. The D gene is left open where the match is weak. Clone size is shown for a subset of rows, as once, few, many or a class of expanded clone.

>TRBJ2-3|TRBV7-3|NA|NA
CASSLWGGTDTQYF
TGTGCCAGCAGCCTCTGGGGGGGCACAGATACGCAGTATTTT
>TRBJ1-5|TRBV7-2|NA|NA
CASSLRGGGGQPQHF
TGTGCCAGCAGCCTCAGGGGAGGTGGGGGTCAGCCCCAGCATTTT
>TRBJ2-5|TRBV6-6|NA|NA
CASRETRDQETQYF
TGTGCCAGCAGGGAGACCAGGGACCAAGAGACCCAGTACTTC
>TRBJ2-4|TRBV6-1|NA|TRBD2
CASRGGGGSGIVKNIQYF
TGTGCCAGCAGGGGAGGAGGGGGTAGCGGGATAGTCAAAAACATTCAGTACTTC
>TRBJ2-1|TRBV20-1|NA|TRBD2
CSARESGRLSGGISYNEQFF
TGCAGTGCTAGAGAATCTGGGCGGCTGAGCGGGGGGATCTCCTACAATGAGCAGTTCTTC
>TRBJ2-7|TRBV12-3/TRBV12-4|few|NA
CASRPYGNRQYF
TGTGCCAGCAGGCCCTATGGGAACCGGCAGTACTTC
>TRBJ2-3|TRBV7-8|NA|NA
CASSPERLTDTQYF
TGTGCCAGCAGCCCGGAGAGGTTGACAGATACGCAGTATTTT
>TRBJ2-5|TRBV28|NA|NA
CASKEYQETQYF
TGTGCCAGCAAGGAGTACCAAGAGACCCAGTACTTC
>TRBJ1-2|TRBV10-3|few|TRBD1
CAISVLTGGGYGYTF
TGTGCCATCAGTGTTCTGACAGGGGGAGGCTATGGCTACACCTTC
>TRBJ1-1|TRBV18|once|TRBD1
CASSPGTGDLTEAFF
TGTGCCAGCTCACCAGGGACAGGGGATTTGACTGAAGCTTTCTTT
>TRBJ2-1|TRBV6-1|NA|NA
CASSEVGDNYNEQFF
TGTGCCAGCAGTGAAGTGGGGGACAACTACAATGAGCAGTTCTTC
>TRBJ2-5|TRBV4-3|NA|NA
CASSQDAREETQYF
TGCGCCAGCAGCCAAGACGCCAGGGAAGAGACCCAGTACTTC
>TRBJ2-5|TRBV7-9|NA|NA
CASSSASYQETQYF
TGTGCCAGCAGCTCAGCCAGCTATCAAGAGACCCAGTACTTC
>TRBJ2-7|TRBV20-1|NA|NA
CSAGKGLESYEQYF
TGCAGTGCTGGGAAAGGACTGGAATCCTACGAGCAGTACTTC
>TRBJ1-5|TRBV2|few|NA
CASRGSGSLGNQPQHF
TGTGCCAGCAGAGGTTCAGGGAGTCTGGGCAATCAGCCCCAGCATTTT
>TRBJ1-2|TRBV5-1|NA|TRBD1
CASSAGQGSFGYTF
TGCGCCAGCAGCGCAGGACAGGGTTCGTTTGGCTACACCTTC
>TRBJ1-6|TRBV29-1|NA|NA
CSVEGGNSPLHF
TGCAGCGTTGAGGGGGGTAATTCACCCCTCCACTTT
>TRBJ2-5|TRBV20-1|NA|NA
CSALNSVQETQYF
TGCAGTGCCCTTAACTCAGTACAAGAGACCCAGTACTTC
>TRBJ2-4|TRBV21-1|many|NA
CASSKSRGGTLAKNIQYF
TGTGCCAGCAGCAAAAGTAGAGGAGGGACCCTAGCCAAAAACATTCAGTACTTC
>TRBJ2-7|TRBV28|NA|TRBD1
CASSFAGQGPYEQYF
TGTGCCAGCAGTTTTGCGGGACAGGGTCCCTACGAGCAGTACTTC
>TRBJ1-1|TRBV28|NA|NA
CASSLLGVAAFF
TGTGCCAGCAGTTTACTTGGGGTAGCAGCTTTCTTT
>TRBJ2-7|TRBV12-3/TRBV12-4|NA|NA
CASSLFEGPEQYF
TGTGCCAGCAGTTTATTTGAGGGGCCTGAGCAGTACTTC
>TRBJ2-1|TRBV20-1|few|TRBD1
CSAHRGSSSYNEQFF
TGCAGTGCTCACAGGGGGTCAAGCTCCTACAATGAGCAGTTCTTC
>TRBJ2-1|TRBV7-3|NA|NA
CASSFHKGFF
TGTGCCAGCAGCTTTCACAAGGGGTTCTTC
>TRBJ2-7|TRBV2|NA|NA
CASSEYGREQYF
TGTGCCAGCAGTGAATACGGTCGCGAGCAGTACTTC
>TRBJ1-2|TRBV2|NA|NA
CASVPEGVGYTF
TGTGCCAGCGTTCCGGAGGGGGTTGGCTACACCTTC
>TRBJ2-7|TRBV9|NA|NA
CASSVGVDEQYF
TGTGCCAGCAGCGTAGGGGTGGACGAGCAGTACTTC